The 14 T cell receptor beta chains below all came from one sample that was sequenced in a study of cytomegalovirus exposure and HLA in healthy donors. The PCR ran on 60 Vbeta and 13 Jbeta primers. This table comes from immunoSEQ multiplex PCR, and its TCRdb copy is limited to in-frame clones, with some not included. The sample has 80,000 or so clones, about 60% seen once. Source material: PBMCs. Receptor source: a man in his thirties or forties in good health and CMV-seropositive.

The chain uses TRBV5-1 and TRBJ2-5; D not resolved. Trimming took 3 bases from V and 3 from J, leaving 3 bases between them. Germline V gives CDR1 SGHRS, CDR2 YFSETQ. The CDR3 spans 11 residues. The CDR3 reads CASSYKETQYF. The CDR3 DNA follows: TGCGCCAGCAGCTATAAAGAGACCCAGTACTTC.

This clone occurred a few times. The CDR3 region is CASSSRTGPNQPQHF. CDR3 sequence (DNA): TGTGCCAGCAGTTCCCGGACAGGGCCCAATCAGCCCCAGCATTTT. The chain links TRBV28 to TRBJ1-5; TRBD1 matches at 8 bases. The ends lost 4 bases at V and 3 bases at J; junction bases unmatched: 5. This CDR3 is 15 amino acids long. CDR1 MDHEN and CDR2 SYDVKM come from the germline V gene.

The chain links TRBV11-2 to TRBJ2-2; 10 nucleotides align to TRBD1. After removal of 6 bases from V and 5 bases from J, the junction contained 9 bases not matched to a gene. CDR1 is SGHAT, CDR2 FQNNGV, per germline. This CDR3 spans 16 amino acids. DNA of the CDR3: TGTGCCAGCAGACCCACCGGGACAGGGGCAACCGGGGAGCTGTTTTTT. Translating it yields CASRPTGTGATGELFF.

This clone was seen a handful of times. V gene TRBV4-2 combines with J gene TRBJ2-7, with a possible D match to TRBD1 (5 bases). V was clipped by 0 bases and J by 5 bases, with 14 bases between them. The CDR3 sequence is 15 residues long. Germline V gene lookup returns CDR1 LGHNA and CDR2 YNFKEQ. The CDR3 DNA sequence: TGTGCCAGCAGCCAAGAGCAAGGGGTTAAGAACGAGCAGTACTTC. It specifies CASSQEQGVKNEQYF.

The rearrangement links TRBV19 to TRBJ2-7, with D tentatively TRBD1 (5 bases). CDR1 is LNHDA, CDR2 SQIVND, per germline (reference sequence). V was cut by 8 bases and J by 0 bases, with 14 bases left in between. The CDR3 is 14 residues long. CDR3 DNA: TGTGCCAGTTCTGAACAGGTGTCCTCCTACGAGCAGTACTTC. This codes for CASSEQVSSYEQYF. Full variable domain (remainder filled in from reference TRBV19 and TRBJ2-7): DGGITQSPKYLFRKEGQNVTLSCEQNLNHDAMYWYRQDPGQGLRLIYYSQIVNDFQKGDIAEGYSVSREKKESFPLTVTSAQKNPTAFYLCASSEQVSSYEQYFGPGTRLTVT.

This clone was counted between two and nine times. V usage is TRBV5-8 and J usage is TRBJ2-7, with TRBD1 matching 7 bases. V lost 2 bases and J lost 4; bases outside the gene matches: 3. Germline V CDR1 and CDR2: SGHTS, YDEGEE. This CDR3 is 13 amino acids long. The CDR3 is CASSFDRAYEQYF. The CDR3 nucleotides are TGTGCCAGCAGCTTTGACAGGGCTTACGAGCAGTACTTC. Drawing the rest from reference TRBV5-8 and TRBJ2-7, the complete variable domain is EAGVTQSPTHLIKTRGQQATLRCSPISGHTSVYWYQQALGLGLQFLLWYDEGEERNRGNFPPRFSGRQFPNYSSELNVNALELEDSALYLCASSFDRAYEQYFGPGTRLTVT.

This rearrangement joins TRBV7-2 to TRBJ1-5; D is undetermined. CDR1 is SGHTA, CDR2 FQGNSA, per germline. V was cut by 5 bases and J by 0 bases, with 11 bases left in between. CDR3 length: 15 amino acids. CDR3 bases: TGTGCCAGCAGCACTTTTCCTAATAGCAATCAGCCCCAGCATTTT. As protein: CASSTFPNSNQPQHF.

This clone was seen only a few times. In DNA form, the CDR3 reads TGCGCCAGCAGCTTGGCCGGGACAGCCGCCTACGAGCAGTACTTC. It specifies CASSLAGTAAYEQYF. V usage is TRBV5-1 and J usage is TRBJ2-7; 7 nucleotides match TRBD1. V lost 0 bases and J lost 2; bases outside the gene matches: 5. This CDR3 has 15 amino acids. CDR1 SGHRS and CDR2 YFSETQ come from the germline V gene.

The chain couples TRBV28 to TRBJ2-3, with 7 bases lining up with TRBD1. J lost 4 bases, V lost 8 bases, and 6 bases had no gene match. The CDR3 loop spans 13 amino acids. Germline V CDR1 and CDR2: MDHEN, SYDVKM. CDR3 in amino acids: CASRQGGPDTQYF. The CDR3 DNA follows: TGTGCCAGCCGACAGGGTGGGCCAGATACGCAGTATTTT. Full variable domain (rest looked up from reference TRBV28 and TRBJ2-3): DVKVTQSSRYLVKRTGEKVFLECVQDMDHENMFWYRQDPGLGLRLIYFSYDVKMKEKGDIPEGYSVSREKKERFSLILESASTNQTSMYLCASRQGGPDTQYFGPGTRLTVL.

This chain connects TRBV28 to TRBJ2-1; D not resolved. Germline V lookup: CDR1 MDHEN, CDR2 SYDVKM. V dropped 2 bases and J dropped 7 bases, with 15 bases sitting between them. This CDR3 region has 15 residues. The CDR3 protein is CASSLSQLVRNEQFF. The CDR3 region has the DNA TGTGCCAGCAGTTTAAGTCAGCTAGTCCGGAATGAGCAGTTCTTC.

The V and J genes are TRBV9 and TRBJ2-7; D is possibly TRBD2 (6 bases). V was shortened by 4 bases and J by 8 bases, with 19 bases between the two germline ends. The CDR3 is 14 residues long. Germline CDR1 reads SGDLS; CDR2 reads YYNGEE. CDR3: CASSPYERAIQQYF. The CDR3, as DNA: TGTGCCAGCAGCCCTTACGAGCGGGCAATTCAGCAGTACTTC.

V gene TRBV25-1 combines with J gene TRBJ1-1; D ambiguous. The germline V and J ends were trimmed by 2 bases and 3 bases, with 10 bases remaining between them. Germline assignment: CDR1 MGHDK and CDR2 SYGVNS. The CDR3 covers 14 residues. CDR3: CASSEGGLDTEAFF. In DNA form, the CDR3 reads TGTGCCAGCAGTGAAGGAGGGCTTGACACTGAAGCTTTCTTT. Full variable domain (missing parts from reference TRBV25-1 and TRBJ1-1): EADIYQTPRYLVIGTGKKITLECSQTMGHDKMYWYQQDPGMELHLIHYSYGVNSTEKGDLSSESTVSRIRTEHFPLTLESARPSHTSQYLCASSEGGLDTEAFFGQGTRLTVV.

This clone was picked up a small number of times. This chain uses TRBV7-8 with TRBJ2-1, with D perhaps matching TRBD1 (6 bases). The CDR3 consists of 15 residues. Germline loops: CDR1 SGHVS, CDR2 FQNEAQ. The V end lost 4 bases, the J end lost 3 bases, and 13 bases lay between the germline ends. Written as DNA, the CDR3 is TGTGCCAGCAGCTCGCCCGTGGACAGCTACAATGAGCAGTTCTTC. Translating gives CASSSPVDSYNEQFF.

The chain recombines TRBV7-9 with TRBJ2-1; TRBD2 agrees at 13 bases. Losses at the gene ends were 6 bases for V and 1 base for J; bases not matched to a gene: 9. The CDR3 has 18 residues. Germline V gene sequence: CDR1 SEHNR, CDR2 FQNEAQ (reference sequence). The CDR3 sequence: CASRSGTSGNPSYNEQFF. DNA of the CDR3: TGTGCCAGCAGGTCCGGGACTAGCGGGAACCCATCCTACAATGAGCAGTTCTTC. The full variable domain, with the rest looked up from reference TRBV7-9 and TRBJ2-1, is DTGVSQNPRHKITKRGQNVTFRCDPISEHNRLYWYRQTLGQGPEFLTYFQNEAQLEKSRLLSDRFSAERPKGSFSTLEIQRTEQGDSAMYLCASRSGTSGNPSYNEQFFGPGTRLTVL.